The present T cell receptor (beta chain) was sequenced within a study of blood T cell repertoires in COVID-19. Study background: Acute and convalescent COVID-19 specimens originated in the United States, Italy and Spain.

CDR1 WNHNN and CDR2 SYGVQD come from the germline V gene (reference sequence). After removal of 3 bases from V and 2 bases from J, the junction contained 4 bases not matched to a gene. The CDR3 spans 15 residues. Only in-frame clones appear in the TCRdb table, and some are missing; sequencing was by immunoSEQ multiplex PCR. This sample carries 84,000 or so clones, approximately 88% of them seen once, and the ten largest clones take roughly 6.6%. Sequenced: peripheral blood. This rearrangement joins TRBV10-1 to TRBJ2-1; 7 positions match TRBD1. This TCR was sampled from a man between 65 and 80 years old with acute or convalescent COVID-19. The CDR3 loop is CASSEGTAPYNEQFF. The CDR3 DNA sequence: TGCGCCAGCAGTGAAGGGACAGCGCCCTACAATGAGCAGTTCTTC.